This T cell receptor (beta chain) was sequenced in a study of CXCR3-negative and CXCR3-positive naive CD8 T cells. General study results and limits: Naive CXCR3-positive and CXCR3-negative cells shared TRBV-TRBJ usage; memory cells diverged. With surface CD5 comparable between naive subsets, TCR strength was estimated using properties derived from the TRB CDR3. Freshly isolated PBMCs were used in most assays, given partial CXCR3 loss after freezing. The TRB CDR3s that CXCR3-positive naive cells carried were more hydrophobic than those of CXCR3-negative naive cells.

Each TRB cDNA library was prepared by 5' RACE (with UMI labels). TCRdb re-called the 5' RACE reads, yielding one record per CDR3 amino acid sequence without DNA. This repertoire includes 150,000 to 180,000 distinct CDR3 sequences. As regards this clonotype: Its antigen remains unknown.

The origin of this receptor is a human donor in good health. Some clones in this sample may be carry-over from other donors' samples. The source material was naive CXCR3+ CD8+ T cells from blood. As for subset: CD45RO-CCR7+CD27+CD95- naive CD8+ T cells expressing CXCR3 (TNR3+).

The chain's CDR3 is CASSFRTSGIFNEQYF. V is TRBV28 and J is TRBJ2-7; there is no DNA to check the TCRdb D call of TRBD2. Looked up from germline, CDR1 is MDHEN and CDR2 is SYDVKM. This CDR3 comprises 16 residues.